The entry that follows covers one TCR beta chain sequence. Sequenced by immunoSEQ multiplex PCR; TCRdb stores in-frame clones only, minus some. The sample shows around 76,000 clones, over 85% of them seen only once. The sample belongs to a study of technical replicates of blood from four donors. CDR3 length: 11 residues. CDR1 and CDR2 from the germline V gene are SQVTM and ANQGSEA. V lost 5 bases and J 6 bases, leaving 9 bases between the germline ends. The TCR originated in a human donor in good health. The sequenced sample was T cells isolated from PBMCs. This sequence joins TRBV29-1 and TRBJ2-3, with D hard to call. The CDR3 DNA sequence: TGCAGCGTTTACCCTGAGGATACGCAGTATTTT. Its protein product is CSVYPEDTQYF.